What follows are 27 T cell receptor beta chains derived from one specimen sequenced in a study of blood T cell repertoires in COVID-19. Assay used: immunoSEQ multiplex PCR; TCRdb lists only in-frame clones, some missing. The data hold about 270,000 clones, with approximately 90% observed a single time. Source material: PBMCs or T cells enriched from blood (not recorded which). The receptors derive from a woman in her 40s with acute COVID-19.

In this sample, this clone turned up once. The chain carries TRBV6-1 and TRBJ1-1, with D hard to call. This CDR3 is built from 15 residues. V lost 2 bases to trimming and J lost 1 base, with 11 bases between them. The germline CDR1 and CDR2 sequences are MNHNS and SASEGT. CDR3 protein: CASSEPIRSNTEAFF. The CDR3 region has the DNA TGTGCCAGCAGTGAACCAATTCGGTCGAACACTGAAGCTTTCTTT.

The V gene is TRBV5-4, the J gene TRBJ1-4; D gene unclear. Between the trimmed V and J ends, which lost 4 bases and 2 bases, there was a span of 9 bases. CDR3 size: 14 residues. CDR1 and CDR2 (germline): SGHNT, YYREEE (reference sequence). CDR3 sequence (DNA): TGTGCCAGCAGCCCTACCCCCACTAATGAAAAACTGTTTTTT. This encodes CASSPTPTNEKLFF. The whole variable domain, filled in from reference TRBV5-4 and TRBJ1-4, reads ETGVTQSPTHLIKTRGQQVTLRCSSQSGHNTVSWYQQALGQGPQFIFQYYREEENGRGNFPPRFSGLQFPNYSSELNVNALELDDSALYLCASSPTPTNEKLFFGSGTQLSVL.

This chain connects TRBV28 to TRBJ1-5; 7 bases fit TRBD1. V was clipped by 2 bases and J by 6 bases; unmatched bases: 7. The CDR3 runs 15 residues. Germline CDR1 MDHEN, CDR2 SYDVKM. In DNA form, the CDR3 reads TGTGCCAGCAGTTTAGCGGCAGGGGGAGTTCAGCCCCAGCATTTT. Its protein is CASSLAAGGVQPQHF.

V usage is TRBV19 and J usage is TRBJ1-1; D not resolved. Trimming removed 4 bases from V and 0 bases from J, with 12 bases in between. CDR1 is LNHDA, CDR2 SQIVND, per germline (reference sequence). This CDR3 is 15 amino acids long. CDR3 sequence (DNA): TGTGCCAGTAGTAAAAGTAACAGATTGAACACTGAAGCTTTCTTT. Translating it yields CASSKSNRLNTEAFF.

The chain employs TRBV5-8 and TRBJ2-1; 7 bases match TRBD1. J was trimmed by 4 bases and V by 5 bases; bases with no gene match: 9. The length of the CDR3 is 15 residues. Germline loops: CDR1 SGHTS, CDR2 YDEGEE. CDR3 in DNA: TGTGCCAGCAGACGTCCGGGACAGCTTTACAATGAGCAGTTCTTC. It encodes CASRRPGQLYNEQFF.

The chain links TRBV19 to TRBJ1-1; D perhaps matches TRBD1 (5 bases). The CDR3 length is 15 residues. Germline V gene data show CDR1 as LNHDA and CDR2 as SQIVND (reference sequence). V gave up 7 bases and J gave up 0 bases, with 15 bases separating them. In DNA form, the CDR3 reads TGTGCCAGTAAGCGTGTGGACACCATGAACACTGAAGCTTTCTTT. It codes for CASKRVDTMNTEAFF.

The genes are TRBV7-2 and TRBJ2-7, with 9 bases fitting TRBD1. Germline V gene data show CDR1 as SGHTA and CDR2 as FQGNSA. V lost 3 bases to trimming and J lost 5 bases; unmatched junction nucleotides: 2. CDR3 size: 13 residues. CDR3 sequence: CASSFDRGDEQYF. CDR3 DNA sequence: TGTGCCAGCAGCTTCGACAGGGGGGACGAGCAGTACTTC.

The V call is TRBV15, the J call TRBJ1-5; D is perhaps TRBD1 (6 bases). CDR1 and CDR2 from the germline V gene are LNHNV and YYDKDF (reference sequence). The CDR3 runs to 17 residues. The ends were cut back, 0 bases at V and 6 bases at J, with 18 bases in the middle. The CDR3 here is CATSRDSTGKGTQPQHF. CDR3 DNA: TGTGCCACCAGCAGAGACTCAACAGGGAAGGGAACTCAGCCCCAGCATTTT.

The J gene is TRBJ2-1, the V gene TRBV7-2; 8 nucleotides match TRBD2. This CDR3 contains 16 residues. Germline CDR1 reads SGHTA; CDR2 reads FQGNSA. V shed 1 base, J shed 4 bases, and the junction held 6 bases outside the gene matches. CDR3 sequence: CASSLGGTSAYNEQFF. The CDR3 DNA is TGTGCCAGCAGCTTAGGTGGGACTAGTGCGTACAATGAGCAGTTCTTC.

The chain joins TRBV2 to TRBJ2-3, with 7 bases matching TRBD2. Germline V gives CDR1 SNHLY, CDR2 FYNNEI. The CDR3 consists of 16 residues. Losses at the gene ends were 6 bases for V and 5 bases for J; bases not matched to a gene: 14. As DNA, the CDR3 is TGTGCCAGCAGGGCCGGGACTACAACACGGGGAGATACGCAGTATTTT. Translating it yields CASRAGTTTRGDTQYF.

This chain connects TRBV27 to TRBJ1-1; D gene uncertain. V lost 6 bases and J lost 3, with 17 bases in between. The CDR3 runs 15 residues. Germline V gene sequence: CDR1 MNHEY, CDR2 SMNVEV (reference sequence). The CDR3: CASRSPMRGHTEAFF. CDR3 DNA sequence: TGTGCCAGCAGATCCCCCATGCGGGGTCACACTGAAGCTTTCTTT.

This rearrangement joins TRBV7-9 to TRBJ2-5; 7 bases are shared with TRBD2. Germline CDR1 reads SEHNR; CDR2 reads FQNEAQ (reference sequence). The V gene end was trimmed by 5 bases and the J gene end by 5 bases; junction bases not matched to a gene: 8. The CDR3 consists of 14 residues. CDR3 region: CASSRHLGGETQYF. The CDR3 nucleotides read TGTGCCAGCAGCCGACACCTCGGGGGGGAGACCCAGTACTTC.

The chain joins TRBV5-1 to TRBJ1-6, with unresolved D. Germline CDR1 is SGHRS and CDR2 is YFSETQ. The CDR3 loop spans 15 amino acids. Trimming removed 4 bases at V and 7 bases at J, with 15 bases between. The CDR3 DNA reads as TGCGCCAGCAGCCGATCCGACACCGAGAATTCACCCCTCCACTTT. This sequence encodes CASSRSDTENSPLHF. Full variable domain (remainder filled in from reference TRBV5-1 and TRBJ1-6): KAGVTQTPRYLIKTRGQQVTLSCSPISGHRSVSWYQQTPGQGLQFLFEYFSETQRNKGNFPGRFSGRQFSNSRSEMNVSTLELGDSALYLCASSRSDTENSPLHFGNGTRLTVT.

The chain carries TRBV7-6 and TRBJ2-3; 14 bases align to TRBD2. The length of the CDR3 is 16 residues. The ends lost 5 bases at V and 4 bases at J; junction bases unmatched: 5. Germline-derived CDR1 and CDR2 are SGHVS and FNYEAQ. The CDR3, as DNA: TGTGCCAGCAGCCCCCAGGGACTAGCGGGGGCAGATACGCAGTATTTT. This sequence encodes CASSPQGLAGADTQYF.

V and J are TRBV29-1 and TRBJ1-2, with 8 bases matching TRBD1. V lost 2 bases, J lost 4 bases, and 9 bases stayed unmatched. Looked up from germline, CDR1 is SQVTM and CDR2 is ANQGSEA. CDR3 length: 15 amino acids. The CDR3 DNA sequence: TGCAGCGTTGAACGGTATACAGGGACAGGCTATGGCTACACCTTC. It specifies CSVERYTGTGYGYTF.

V is TRBV3-1 (or the pseudogene TRBV3-2) and J is TRBJ1-6; 7 positions match TRBD1. This CDR3 is 15 amino acids long. V shed 4 bases and J 2 bases; nucleotides not matched to a gene: 2. CDR1 is LGHDT and CDR2 is YNNKEL in the germline V gene (reference sequence). The CDR3 DNA reads TGTGCCAGCAGCCTCGGGACAGCCTATAATTCACCCCTCCACTTT. The encoded protein is CASSLGTAYNSPLHF.

This clone appeared a single time. Compared with germline, one end of the junction differs, possibly owing to a read error. V usage is TRBV18 and J usage is TRBJ1-6, with D maybe TRBD1 (6 bases). In germline, CDR1 is KGHSH, CDR2 LQKENI. The CDR3 runs to 16 residues. DNA of the CDR3: TGTGCCAGCGCACCACCCAGGGGATTAACAGGATCACCCCTCCACTTT. It yields the protein CASAPPRGLTGSPLHF.

The chain joins TRBV18 to TRBJ2-5; D uncertain. Trimming shortened V by 2 bases and J by 5 bases, and 12 bases separated the two germline ends. Germline V gives CDR1 KGHSH, CDR2 LQKENI. The CDR3 covers 14 residues. DNA for the CDR3: TGTGCCAGCTCACCAAGTACCAGATTGGAGACCCAGTACTTC. Protein product: CASSPSTRLETQYF.

The V gene is TRBV3-1 (or the pseudogene TRBV3-2), the J gene TRBJ2-5, with D possibly being TRBD2 (6 bases). Germline CDR1 reads LGHDT; CDR2 reads YNNKEL (reference sequence). There are 14 residues in the CDR3. V lost 4 bases and J lost 4, with 13 bases in between. This CDR3 reads CASSPPRGRETQYF. The CDR3 DNA follows: TGTGCCAGCAGCCCCCCGCGGGGTCGAGAGACCCAGTACTTC.

V and J are TRBV11-2 and TRBJ2-7; weak D call: TRBD2 (6 bases). The CDR3 spans 15 residues. V lost 3 bases and J 3 bases, leaving 15 bases between the germline ends. Germline values: CDR1 SGHAT, CDR2 FQNNGV. This CDR3 is CASSLATGTYYEQYF. DNA for the CDR3: TGTGCCAGCAGCTTGGCAACCGGGACTTACTACGAGCAGTACTTC.

The chain employs TRBV5-5 and TRBJ2-5; the match to TRBD1 covers 7 bases. Germline CDR1 SGHKS, CDR2 YYEKEE (reference sequence). After removal of 4 bases from V and 2 bases from J, the junction contained 11 bases not matched to a gene. The CDR3 runs 16 residues. CDR3 residues: CASSRFTGVGQETQYF. The CDR3 nucleotides are TGTGCCAGCAGCCGATTTACAGGGGTGGGACAAGAGACCCAGTACTTC.

There are a few counts of this clone. The chain links TRBV28 to TRBJ2-7, with a tentative D call TRBD2 (5 bases). The CDR3 is 13 amino acids. The V end lost 2 bases, the J end lost 3 bases, and 8 bases lay between the germline ends. Germline V gene sequence: CDR1 MDHEN, CDR2 SYDVKM. CDR3 sequence reads: CASSLGGFYEQYF. In DNA form, the CDR3 reads TGTGCCAGCAGTTTAGGCGGGTTCTACGAGCAGTACTTC.

The chain couples TRBV5-4 to TRBJ2-1, with TRBD2 matching over 9 bases. Germline CDR1 is SGHNT and CDR2 is YYREEE (reference sequence). The CDR3 has 17 residues. The J segment lost 0 bases and the V segment lost 4 bases, leaving 8 bases of the junction unmatched. CDR3 sequence (DNA): TGTGCCAGCAGCCCCGGACTAGCGAGCTACTCCTACAATGAGCAGTTCTTC. Its protein is CASSPGLASYSYNEQFF.

The chain recombines TRBV25-1 with TRBJ1-2; 8 bases align to TRBD1. J lost 4 bases, V lost 6 bases, and 7 bases had no gene match. Germline V gene data show CDR1 as MGHDK and CDR2 as SYGVNS. This CDR3 is 14 amino acids long. CDR3 DNA: TGTGCCAGCAGACCCCAGGGGGCCGGCTATGGCTACACCTTC. This encodes CASRPQGAGYGYTF.

The chain couples TRBV12-5 to TRBJ1-1; D ambiguous. Looked up from germline, CDR1 is LGHNT and CDR2 is FRNRAP. The CDR3 is 12 amino acids. V dropped 3 bases and J dropped 7 bases, with 9 bases sitting between them. Here the CDR3 DNA reads TGTGCTAGTGGTTTAATCCGGAGTGAAGCTTTCTTT. Protein sequence: CASGLIRSEAFF.

The V and J genes are TRBV19 and TRBJ1-1, with 10 bases aligning to TRBD1. The CDR3 is 16 amino acids. The trim removed 0 bases at V and 5 bases at J, leaving 6 bases unmatched. Germline loops: CDR1 LNHDA, CDR2 SQIVND (reference sequence). CDR3 region: CASSIDRRQGATEAFF. The CDR3 DNA reads as TGTGCCAGTAGTATAGATCGGAGACAGGGGGCAACTGAAGCTTTCTTT. Full variable domain (missing parts from reference TRBV19 and TRBJ1-1): DGGITQSPKYLFRKEGQNVTLSCEQNLNHDAMYWYRQDPGQGLRLIYYSQIVNDFQKGDIAEGYSVSREKKESFPLTVTSAQKNPTAFYLCASSIDRRQGATEAFFGQGTRLTVV.

This chain connects TRBV30 to TRBJ1-3; D gene uncertain. Trimming took 1 base from V and 12 from J, leaving 16 bases between them. Germline assignment: CDR1 GTSNPN and CDR2 SVGIG (reference sequence). The CDR3 covers 13 residues. The CDR3 coding sequence is TGTGCCTGGAGTGAGGCTTGGGGAGGCCTCATATATTTT. Its translation: CAWSEAWGGLIYF.